This TCR beta chain was sequenced in a study of blood T cell repertoires in COVID-19. On the study more broadly: Specimens from acute and convalescent COVID-19 originated in the United States, Italy and Spain. Sample material is recorded as cDNA or gDNA derived from T cells, B-cell-depleted T cells, or PBMCs.

The method was immunoSEQ multiplex PCR; TCRdb's version includes in-frame clones alone and lacks a portion of them. In the table there are 150,000 to 200,000 clones, approximately 86% of which are singletons. CDR1 and CDR2 (germline): SGHNT, YENEEA. The CDR3 consists of 13 residues. V dropped 5 bases and J dropped 8; count of bases not matched to a gene: 7. Sequenced material: peripheral blood. The chain links TRBV11-3 to TRBJ1-2; 8 positions agree with TRBD1. The origin of this receptor is an elderly man with COVID-19, enrolled during active disease. In DNA, the CDR3 is TGTGCCAGCAGCACGCCACAGGGGGACGGCTACACCTTC. Protein sequence: CASSTPQGDGYTF.